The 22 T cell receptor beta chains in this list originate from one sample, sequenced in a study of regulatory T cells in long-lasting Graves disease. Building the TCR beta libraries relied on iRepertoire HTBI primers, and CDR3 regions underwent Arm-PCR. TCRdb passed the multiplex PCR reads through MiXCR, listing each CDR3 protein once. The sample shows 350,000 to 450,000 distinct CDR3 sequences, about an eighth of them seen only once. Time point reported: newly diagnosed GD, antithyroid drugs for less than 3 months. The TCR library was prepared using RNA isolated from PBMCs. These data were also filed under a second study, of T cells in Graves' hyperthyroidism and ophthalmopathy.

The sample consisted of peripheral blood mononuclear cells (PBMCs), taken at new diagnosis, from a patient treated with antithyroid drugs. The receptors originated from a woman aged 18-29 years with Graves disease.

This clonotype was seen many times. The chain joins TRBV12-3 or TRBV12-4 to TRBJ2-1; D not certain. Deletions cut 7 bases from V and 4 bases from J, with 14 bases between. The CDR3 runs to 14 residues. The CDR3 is CASNVRPYYNEQFF. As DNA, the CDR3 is TGTGCCAGCAACGTGAGGCCTTATTACAATGAGCAGTTCTTC.

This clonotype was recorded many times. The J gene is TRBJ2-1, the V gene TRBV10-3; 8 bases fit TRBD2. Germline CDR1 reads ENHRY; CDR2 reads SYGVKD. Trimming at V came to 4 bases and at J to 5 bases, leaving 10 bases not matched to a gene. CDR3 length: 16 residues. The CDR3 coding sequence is TGTGCCATCAGTGGCGGTAGCGGGGTCCTCCACAATGAGCAGTTCTTC. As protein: CAISGGSGVLHNEQFF.

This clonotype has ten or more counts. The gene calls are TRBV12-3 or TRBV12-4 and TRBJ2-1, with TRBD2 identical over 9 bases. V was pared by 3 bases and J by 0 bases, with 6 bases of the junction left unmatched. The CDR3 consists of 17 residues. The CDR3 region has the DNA TGTGCCAGCAGTTTTCCTAGCGGGGCTCGCTCCTACAATGAGCAGTTCTTC. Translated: CASSFPSGARSYNEQFF.

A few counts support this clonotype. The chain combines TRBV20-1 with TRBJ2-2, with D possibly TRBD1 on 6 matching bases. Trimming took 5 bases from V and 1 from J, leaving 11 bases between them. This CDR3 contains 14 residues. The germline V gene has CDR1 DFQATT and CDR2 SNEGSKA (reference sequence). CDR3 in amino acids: CSAPGQWNTGELFF. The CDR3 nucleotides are TGCAGTGCTCCAGGACAGTGGAACACCGGGGAGCTGTTTTTT.

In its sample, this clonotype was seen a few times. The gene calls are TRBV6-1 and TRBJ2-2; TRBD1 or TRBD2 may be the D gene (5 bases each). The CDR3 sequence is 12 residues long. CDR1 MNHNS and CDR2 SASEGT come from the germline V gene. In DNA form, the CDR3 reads TGTGTCACCACGAGGGGTCCCGGGGAGCTGTTTTTT. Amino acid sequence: CVTTRGPGELFF.

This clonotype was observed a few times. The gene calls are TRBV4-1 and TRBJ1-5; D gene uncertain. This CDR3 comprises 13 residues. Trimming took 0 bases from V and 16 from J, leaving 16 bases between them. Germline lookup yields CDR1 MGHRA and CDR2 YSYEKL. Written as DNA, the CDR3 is TGCGCCAGCAGCCAAGATCCGACAACAATCGAACATTTT. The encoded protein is CASSQDPTTIEHF.

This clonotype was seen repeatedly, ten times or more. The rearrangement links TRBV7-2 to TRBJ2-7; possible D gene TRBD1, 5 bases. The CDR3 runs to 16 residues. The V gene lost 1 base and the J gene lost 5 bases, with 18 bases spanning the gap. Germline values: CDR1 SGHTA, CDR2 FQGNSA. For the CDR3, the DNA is TGTGCCAGCAGCTTAGTAATGGCGAGGACAACGAACGAGCAGTACTTC. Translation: CASSLVMARTTNEQYF.

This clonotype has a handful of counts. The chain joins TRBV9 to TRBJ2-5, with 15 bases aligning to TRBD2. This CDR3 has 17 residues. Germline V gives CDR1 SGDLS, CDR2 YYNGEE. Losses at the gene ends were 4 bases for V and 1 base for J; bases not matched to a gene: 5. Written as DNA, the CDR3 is TGTGCCAGCAGCTTGGGACTAGCGGGGGGCACCCAAGAGACCCAGTACTTC. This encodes CASSLGLAGGTQETQYF.

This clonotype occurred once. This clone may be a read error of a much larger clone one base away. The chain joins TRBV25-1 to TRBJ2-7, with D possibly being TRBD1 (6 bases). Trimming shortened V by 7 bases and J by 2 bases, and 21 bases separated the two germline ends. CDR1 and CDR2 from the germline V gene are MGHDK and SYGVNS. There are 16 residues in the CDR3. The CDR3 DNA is TGTGCCAGCAACCCCCTAGGACAGTTGATAGCCTACGAGCAGTACTTC. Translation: CASNPLGQLIAYEQYF.

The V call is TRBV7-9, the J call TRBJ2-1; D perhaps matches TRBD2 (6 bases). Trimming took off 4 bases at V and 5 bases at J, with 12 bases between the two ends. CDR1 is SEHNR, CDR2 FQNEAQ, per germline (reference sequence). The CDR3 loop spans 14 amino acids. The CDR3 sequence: CASSSGLNHNEQFF. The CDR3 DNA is TGTGCCAGCAGCTCGGGACTGAACCACAATGAGCAGTTCTTC.

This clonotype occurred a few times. In DNA, the CDR3 is TGCAGTGCTTCTCGGGACAGGGACTATGGCTACACCTTC. It yields the protein CSASRDRDYGYTF. The chain combines TRBV20-1 with TRBJ1-2; TRBD1 matches at 9 bases. V lost 5 bases to trimming and J lost 3 bases; unmatched junction nucleotides: 4. CDR1 and CDR2 (germline): DFQATT, SNEGSKA (reference sequence). This CDR3 has 13 residues.

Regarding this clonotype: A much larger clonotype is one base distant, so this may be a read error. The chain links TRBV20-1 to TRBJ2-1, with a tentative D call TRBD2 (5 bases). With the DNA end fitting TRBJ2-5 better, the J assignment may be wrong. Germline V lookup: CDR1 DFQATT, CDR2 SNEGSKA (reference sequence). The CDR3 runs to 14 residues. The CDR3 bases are TGCAGTCCTAGTCCGGGGAGTATCCAAGAGACCCAGTACTTC. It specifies CSPSPGSIQETQYF.

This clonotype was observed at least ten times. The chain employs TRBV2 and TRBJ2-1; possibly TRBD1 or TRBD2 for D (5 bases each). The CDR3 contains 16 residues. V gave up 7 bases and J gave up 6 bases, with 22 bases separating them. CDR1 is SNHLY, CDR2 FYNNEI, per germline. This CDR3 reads CASNPVVGVNTNEQFF. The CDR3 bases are TGTGCCAGCAACCCCGTGGTGGGGGTGAATACCAATGAGCAGTTCTTC.

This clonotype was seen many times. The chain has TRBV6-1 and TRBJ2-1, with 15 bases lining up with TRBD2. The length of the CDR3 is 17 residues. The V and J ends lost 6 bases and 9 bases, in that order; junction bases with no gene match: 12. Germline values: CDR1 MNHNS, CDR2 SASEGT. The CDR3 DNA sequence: TGTGCCAGCAGGATCGTCAGGACTAGCGGGAGGGTGGGTGAGCAGTTCTTC. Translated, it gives CASRIVRTSGRVGEQFF.

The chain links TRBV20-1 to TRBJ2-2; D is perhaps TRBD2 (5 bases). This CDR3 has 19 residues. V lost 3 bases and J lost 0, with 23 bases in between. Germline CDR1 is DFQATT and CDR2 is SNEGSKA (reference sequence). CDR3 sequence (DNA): TGCAGTGCTAGTTTTGCCGCGGCGGGCGGAACAACGAACACCGGGGAGCTGTTTTTT. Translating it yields CSASFAAAGGTTNTGELFF.

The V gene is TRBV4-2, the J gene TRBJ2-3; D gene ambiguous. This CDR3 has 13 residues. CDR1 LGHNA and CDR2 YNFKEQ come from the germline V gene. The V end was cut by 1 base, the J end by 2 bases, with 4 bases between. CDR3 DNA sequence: TGTGCCAGCAGCCAAGGGCTCACAGATACGCAGTATTTT. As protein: CASSQGLTDTQYF.

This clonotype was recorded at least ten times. CDR3 region: CASTGLAGPTDTQYF. The CDR3 DNA sequence: TGTGCCAGCACCGGACTAGCGGGGCCCACAGATACGCAGTATTTT. The rearrangement uses TRBV27 and TRBJ2-3, with 12 bases that match TRBD2. This CDR3 has 15 residues. V trimming: 7 bases; J trimming: 2 bases; junction bases outside the gene matches: 4. CDR1 and CDR2 (germline): MNHEY, SMNVEV (reference sequence).

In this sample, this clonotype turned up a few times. CDR3 amino acids: CASRREESNQPQHF. CDR3 coding DNA: TGTGCCAGCAGACGGGAGGAGAGCAATCAGCCCCAGCATTTT. This chain connects TRBV7-2 to TRBJ1-5; D is unresolved. Germline values: CDR1 SGHTA, CDR2 FQGNSA. The V end was cut by 6 bases, the J end by 1 base, with 10 bases between. The CDR3 contains 14 residues.

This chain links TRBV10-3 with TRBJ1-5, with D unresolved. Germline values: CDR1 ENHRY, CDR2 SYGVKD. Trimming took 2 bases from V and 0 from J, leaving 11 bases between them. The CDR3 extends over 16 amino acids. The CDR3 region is CAISEGRQLSNQPQHF. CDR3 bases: TGTGCCATCAGTGAGGGGCGGCAGCTTAGCAATCAGCCCCAGCATTTT.

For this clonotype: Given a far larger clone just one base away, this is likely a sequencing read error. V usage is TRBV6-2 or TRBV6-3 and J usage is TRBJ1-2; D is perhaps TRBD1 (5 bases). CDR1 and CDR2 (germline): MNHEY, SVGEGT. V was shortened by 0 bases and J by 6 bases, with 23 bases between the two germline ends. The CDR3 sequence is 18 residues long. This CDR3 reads CASSYSAGRAGTMDGYTF. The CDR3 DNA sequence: TGTGCCAGCAGTTACTCGGCGGGCCGGGCGGGGACCATGGATGGCTACACCTTC.

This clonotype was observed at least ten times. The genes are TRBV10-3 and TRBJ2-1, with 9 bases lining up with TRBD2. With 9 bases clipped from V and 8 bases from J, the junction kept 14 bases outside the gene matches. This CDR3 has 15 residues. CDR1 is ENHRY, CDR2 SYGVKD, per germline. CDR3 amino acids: CAMRAGGPSGDEQFF. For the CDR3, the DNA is TGTGCCATGAGAGCGGGGGGCCCCTCCGGGGATGAGCAGTTCTTC.

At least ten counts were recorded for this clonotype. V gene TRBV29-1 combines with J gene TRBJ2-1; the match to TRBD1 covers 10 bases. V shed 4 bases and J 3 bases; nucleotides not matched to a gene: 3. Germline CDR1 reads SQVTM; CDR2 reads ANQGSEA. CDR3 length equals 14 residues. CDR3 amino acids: CSVAGQGFYNEQFF. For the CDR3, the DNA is TGCAGCGTTGCGGGACAGGGGTTCTACAATGAGCAGTTCTTC.